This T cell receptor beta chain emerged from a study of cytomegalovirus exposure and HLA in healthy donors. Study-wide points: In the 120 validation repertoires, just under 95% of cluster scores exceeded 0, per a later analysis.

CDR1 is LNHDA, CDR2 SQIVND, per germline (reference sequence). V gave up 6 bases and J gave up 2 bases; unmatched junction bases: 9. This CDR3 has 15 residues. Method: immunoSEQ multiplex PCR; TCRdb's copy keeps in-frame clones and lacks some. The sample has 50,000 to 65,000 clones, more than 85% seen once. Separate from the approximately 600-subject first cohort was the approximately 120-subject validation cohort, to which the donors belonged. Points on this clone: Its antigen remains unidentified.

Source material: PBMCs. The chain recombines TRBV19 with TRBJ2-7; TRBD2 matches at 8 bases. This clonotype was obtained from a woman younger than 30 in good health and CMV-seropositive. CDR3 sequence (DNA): TGTGCCAGTAGAACGAGCGGGGGCCCGCCCTACGAGCAGTACTTC. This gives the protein CASRTSGGPPYEQYF.